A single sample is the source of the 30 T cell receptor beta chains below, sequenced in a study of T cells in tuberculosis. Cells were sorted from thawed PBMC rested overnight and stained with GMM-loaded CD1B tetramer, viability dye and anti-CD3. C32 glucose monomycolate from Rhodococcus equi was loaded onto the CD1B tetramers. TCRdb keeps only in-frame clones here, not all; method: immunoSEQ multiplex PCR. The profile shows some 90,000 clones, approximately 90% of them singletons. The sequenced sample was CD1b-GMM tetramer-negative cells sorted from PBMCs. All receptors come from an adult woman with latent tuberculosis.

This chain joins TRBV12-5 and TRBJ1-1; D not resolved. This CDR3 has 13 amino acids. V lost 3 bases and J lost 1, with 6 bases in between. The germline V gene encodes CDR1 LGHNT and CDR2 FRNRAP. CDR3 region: CASGLPGNTEAFF. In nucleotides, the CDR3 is TGTGCTAGTGGTTTACCAGGGAACACTGAAGCTTTCTTT.

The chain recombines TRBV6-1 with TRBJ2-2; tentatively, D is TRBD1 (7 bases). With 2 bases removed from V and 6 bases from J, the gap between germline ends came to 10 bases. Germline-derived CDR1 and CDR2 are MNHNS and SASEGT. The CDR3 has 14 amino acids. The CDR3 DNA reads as TGTGCCAGCAGTGAAATCAGGGGGGCCGGGGAGCTGTTTTTT. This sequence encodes CASSEIRGAGELFF.

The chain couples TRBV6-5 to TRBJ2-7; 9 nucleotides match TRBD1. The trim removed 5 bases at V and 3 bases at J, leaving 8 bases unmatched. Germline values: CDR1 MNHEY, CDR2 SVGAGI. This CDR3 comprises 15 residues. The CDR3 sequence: CASSRQGGSNYEQYV. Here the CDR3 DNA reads TGTGCCAGCAGTCGACAGGGGGGCTCCAACTACGAGCAGTACGTC.

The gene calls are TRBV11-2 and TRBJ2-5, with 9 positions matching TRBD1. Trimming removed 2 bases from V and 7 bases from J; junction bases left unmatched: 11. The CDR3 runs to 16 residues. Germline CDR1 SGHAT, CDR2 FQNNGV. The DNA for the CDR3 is TGTGCCAGCAGCTTACGTCGCGGGACAGGGTTTGTGACCCAGTACTTC. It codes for CASSLRRGTGFVTQYF.

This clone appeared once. The chain's CDR3 is CASSLVVAGGGTDTQYF. The CDR3, as DNA: TGTGCCAGCAGCTTGGTAGTAGCGGGGGGTGGCACAGATACGCAGTATTTT. The gene calls are TRBV5-5 and TRBJ2-3, with TRBD2 matching over 10 bases. CDR1 SGHKS and CDR2 YYEKEE come from the germline V gene (reference sequence). J lost 1 base, V lost 0 bases, and 5 bases had no gene match. This CDR3 region has 17 residues. Drawing the rest from reference TRBV5-5 and TRBJ2-3, the complete variable domain is DAGVTQSPTHLIKTRGQQVTLRCSPISGHKSVSWYQQVLGQGPQFIFQYYEKEERGRGNFPDRFSARQFPNYSSELNVNALLLGDSALYLCASSLVVAGGGTDTQYFGPGTRLTVL.

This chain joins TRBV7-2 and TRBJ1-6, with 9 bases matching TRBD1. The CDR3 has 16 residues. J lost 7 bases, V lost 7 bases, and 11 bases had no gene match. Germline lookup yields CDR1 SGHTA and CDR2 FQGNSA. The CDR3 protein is CASTKTWDRVNSPLHF. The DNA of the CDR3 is TGTGCCAGCACCAAGACTTGGGACAGGGTCAATTCACCCCTCCACTTT.

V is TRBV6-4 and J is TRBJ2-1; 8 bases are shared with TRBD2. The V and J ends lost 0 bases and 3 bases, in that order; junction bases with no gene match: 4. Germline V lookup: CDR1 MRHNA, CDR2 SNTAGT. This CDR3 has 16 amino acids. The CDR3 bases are TGTGCCAGCAGTGACTCGGCGGGGGGATACTACAATGAGCAGTTCTTC. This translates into CASSDSAGGYYNEQFF.

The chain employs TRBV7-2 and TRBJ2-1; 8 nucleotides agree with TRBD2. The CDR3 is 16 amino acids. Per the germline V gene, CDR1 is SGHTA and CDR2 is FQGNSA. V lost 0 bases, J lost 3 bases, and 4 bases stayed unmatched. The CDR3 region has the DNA TGTGCCAGCAGCTTAGCAGAGCGGGGGAACTACAATGAGCAGTTCTTC. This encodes CASSLAERGNYNEQFF. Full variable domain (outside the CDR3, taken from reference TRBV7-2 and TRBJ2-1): GAGVSQSPSNKVTEKGKDVELRCDPISGHTALYWYRQSLGQGLEFLIYFQGNSAPDKSGLPSDRFSAERTGGSVSTLTIQRTQQEDSAVYLCASSLAERGNYNEQFFGPGTRLTVL.

CDR3 in amino acids: CASSSPPGQGYGNTIYF. The CDR3 bases are TGTGCCAGCAGCTCCCCCCCAGGACAGGGGTACGGAAACACCATATATTTT. The gene calls are TRBV5-5 and TRBJ1-3; 9 bases fit TRBD1. The germline V gene encodes CDR1 SGHKS and CDR2 YYEKEE (reference sequence). The CDR3 is made up of 17 amino acids. After removal of 3 bases from V and 4 bases from J, the junction contained 11 bases not matched to a gene. The variable domain in full, completed from reference TRBV5-5 and TRBJ1-3, reads DAGVTQSPTHLIKTRGQQVTLRCSPISGHKSVSWYQQVLGQGPQFIFQYYEKEERGRGNFPDRFSARQFPNYSSELNVNALLLGDSALYLCASSSPPGQGYGNTIYFGEGSWLTVV.

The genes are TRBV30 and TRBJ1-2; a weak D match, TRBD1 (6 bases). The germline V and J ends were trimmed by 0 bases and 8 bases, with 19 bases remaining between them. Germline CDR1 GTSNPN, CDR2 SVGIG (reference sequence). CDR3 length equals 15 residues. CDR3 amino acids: CAWSVTLAGASGYTF. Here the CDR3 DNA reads TGTGCCTGGAGTGTAACGCTGGCGGGGGCTAGCGGCTACACCTTC.

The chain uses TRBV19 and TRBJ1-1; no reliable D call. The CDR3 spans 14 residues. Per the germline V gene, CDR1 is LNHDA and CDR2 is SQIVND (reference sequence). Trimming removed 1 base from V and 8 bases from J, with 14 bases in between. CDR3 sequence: CASSIAERTGEAFF. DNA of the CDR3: TGTGCCAGTAGTATAGCCGAGAGGACGGGGGAAGCTTTCTTT.

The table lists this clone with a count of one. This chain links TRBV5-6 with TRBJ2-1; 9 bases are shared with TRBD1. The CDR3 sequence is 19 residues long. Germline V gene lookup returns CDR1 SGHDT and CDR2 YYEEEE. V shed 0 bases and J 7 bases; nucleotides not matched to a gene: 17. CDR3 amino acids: CASSLVQGASYVERNEQFF. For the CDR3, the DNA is TGTGCCAGCAGCTTGGTACAGGGGGCGTCTTACGTTGAGAGGAATGAGCAGTTCTTC.

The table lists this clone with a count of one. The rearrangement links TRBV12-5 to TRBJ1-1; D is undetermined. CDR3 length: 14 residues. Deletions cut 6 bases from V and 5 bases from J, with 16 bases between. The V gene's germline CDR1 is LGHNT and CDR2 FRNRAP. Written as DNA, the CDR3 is TGTGCTAGTGGCCAGAGGCCCCGGCGGACTGAAGCTTTCTTT. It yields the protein CASGQRPRRTEAFF.

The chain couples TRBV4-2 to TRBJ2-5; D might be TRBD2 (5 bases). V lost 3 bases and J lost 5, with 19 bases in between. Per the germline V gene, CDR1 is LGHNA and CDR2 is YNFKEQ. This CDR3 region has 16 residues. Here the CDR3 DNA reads TGTGCCAGCAGCCAGTCCCCGGGAATTTTCCCCGAGACCCAGTACTTC. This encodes CASSQSPGIFPETQYF.

As DNA, the CDR3 is TGTGCCACCAGCAATCCGAAAGAGTCAGGGGACGCTGAAGCTTTCTTT. Amino acids: CATSNPKESGDAEAFF. The chain is built from TRBV15 and TRBJ1-1; a weak D match, TRBD1 (6 bases). V was cut by 4 bases and J by 6 bases, with 21 bases left in between. The germline gives CDR1 LNHNV, CDR2 YYDKDF (reference sequence). The CDR3 runs 16 residues. Based on the CDR3 plus reference TRBV15 and TRBJ1-1, the full variable domain is DAMVIQNPRYQVTQFGKPVTLSCSQTLNHNVMYWYQQKSSQAPKLLFHYYDKDFNNEADTPDNFQSRRPNTSFCFLDIRSPGLGDTAMYLCATSNPKESGDAEAFFGQGTRLTVV.

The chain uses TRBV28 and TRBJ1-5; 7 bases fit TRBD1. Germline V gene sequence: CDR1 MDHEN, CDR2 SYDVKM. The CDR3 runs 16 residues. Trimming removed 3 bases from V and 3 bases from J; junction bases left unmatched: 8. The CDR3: CASSFRRGVYNQPQHF. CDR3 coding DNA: TGTGCCAGCAGTTTCCGCAGGGGGGTATACAATCAGCCCCAGCATTTT. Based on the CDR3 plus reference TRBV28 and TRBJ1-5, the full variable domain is DVKVTQSSRYLVKRTGEKVFLECVQDMDHENMFWYRQDPGLGLRLIYFSYDVKMKEKGDIPEGYSVSREKKERFSLILESASTNQTSMYLCASSFRRGVYNQPQHFGDGTRLSIL.

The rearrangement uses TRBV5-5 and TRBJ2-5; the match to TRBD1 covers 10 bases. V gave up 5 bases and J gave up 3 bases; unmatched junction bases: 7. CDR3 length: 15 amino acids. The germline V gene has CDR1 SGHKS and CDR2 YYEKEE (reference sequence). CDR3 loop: CASRGSGTGEETQYF. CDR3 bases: TGTGCCAGCAGGGGCTCCGGGACAGGGGAAGAGACCCAGTACTTC.

CDR3 sequence (DNA): TGTGCCAGCTCAACCGACAGGGCTTCCTACAATGAGCAGTTCTTC. Protein product: CASSTDRASYNEQFF. The chain is built from TRBV18 and TRBJ2-1, with 7 bases lining up with TRBD1. V gave up 5 bases and J gave up 1 base; unmatched junction bases: 5. CDR3 length: 15 residues. The germline CDR1 and CDR2 sequences are KGHSH and LQKENI.

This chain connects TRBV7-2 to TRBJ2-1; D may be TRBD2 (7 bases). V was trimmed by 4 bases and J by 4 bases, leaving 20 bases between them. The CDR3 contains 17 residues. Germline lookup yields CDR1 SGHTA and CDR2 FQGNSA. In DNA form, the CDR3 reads TGTGCCAGCAGCTCAGGGCCCGGGGGGCCTATGTACAATGAGCAGTTCTTC. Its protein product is CASSSGPGGPMYNEQFF. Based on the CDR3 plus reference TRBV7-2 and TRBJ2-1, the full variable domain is GAGVSQSPSNKVTEKGKDVELRCDPISGHTALYWYRQSLGQGLEFLIYFQGNSAPDKSGLPSDRFSAERTGGSVSTLTIQRTQQEDSAVYLCASSSGPGGPMYNEQFFGPGTRLTVL.

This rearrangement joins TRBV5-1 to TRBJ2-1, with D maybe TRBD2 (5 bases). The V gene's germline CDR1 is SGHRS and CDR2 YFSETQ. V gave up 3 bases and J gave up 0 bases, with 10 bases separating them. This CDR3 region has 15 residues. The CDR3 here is CASSSPSYSYNEQFF. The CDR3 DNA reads TGCGCCAGCAGCTCTCCTAGCTACTCCTACAATGAGCAGTTCTTC.

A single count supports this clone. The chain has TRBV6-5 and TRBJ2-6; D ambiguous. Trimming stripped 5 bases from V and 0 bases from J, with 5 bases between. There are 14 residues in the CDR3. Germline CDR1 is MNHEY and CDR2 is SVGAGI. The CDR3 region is CASSRSSGANVLTF. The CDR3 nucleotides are TGTGCCAGCAGTCGGAGCTCTGGGGCCAACGTCCTGACTTTC.

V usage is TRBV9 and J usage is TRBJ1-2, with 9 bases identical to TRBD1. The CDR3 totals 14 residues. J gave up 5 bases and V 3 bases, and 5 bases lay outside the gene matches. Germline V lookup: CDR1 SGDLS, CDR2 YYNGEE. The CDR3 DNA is TGTGCCAGCAGCGGGGACAGGGACTTTTATGGCTACACCTTC. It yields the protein CASSGDRDFYGYTF. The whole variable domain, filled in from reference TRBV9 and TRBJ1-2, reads DSGVTQTPKHLITATGQRVTLRCSPRSGDLSVYWYQQSLDQGLQFLIQYYNGEERAKGNILERFSAQQFPDLHSELNLSSLELGDSALYFCASSGDRDFYGYTFGSGTRLTVV.

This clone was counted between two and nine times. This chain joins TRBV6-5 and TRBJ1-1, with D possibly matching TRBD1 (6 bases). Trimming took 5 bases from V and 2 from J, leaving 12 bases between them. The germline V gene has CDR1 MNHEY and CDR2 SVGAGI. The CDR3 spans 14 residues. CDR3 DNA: TGTGCCAGCAGTGTGAACAGGGCAAACACTGAAGCTTTCTTT. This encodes CASSVNRANTEAFF.

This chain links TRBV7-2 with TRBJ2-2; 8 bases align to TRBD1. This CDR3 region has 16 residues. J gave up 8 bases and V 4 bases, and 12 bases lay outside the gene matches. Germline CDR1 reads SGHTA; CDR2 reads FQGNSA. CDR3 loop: CASSSPGGARSGELFF. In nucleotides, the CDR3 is TGTGCCAGCAGCTCCCCAGGGGGCGCGAGGTCTGGGGAGCTGTTTTTT.

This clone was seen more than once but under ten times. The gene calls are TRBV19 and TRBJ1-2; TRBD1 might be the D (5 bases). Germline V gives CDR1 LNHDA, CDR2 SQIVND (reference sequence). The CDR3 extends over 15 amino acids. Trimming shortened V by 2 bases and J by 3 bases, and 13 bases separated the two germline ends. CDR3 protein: CASSIPGRADYGYTF. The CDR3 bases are TGTGCCAGTAGTATACCTGGCAGGGCAGACTATGGCTACACCTTC.

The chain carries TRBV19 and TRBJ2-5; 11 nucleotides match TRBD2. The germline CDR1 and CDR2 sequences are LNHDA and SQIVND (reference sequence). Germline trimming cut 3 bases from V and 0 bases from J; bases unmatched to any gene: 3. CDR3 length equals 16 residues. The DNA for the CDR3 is TGTGCCAGTAGTATGGGACTAGCGGTGTACCAAGAGACCCAGTACTTC. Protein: CASSMGLAVYQETQYF.

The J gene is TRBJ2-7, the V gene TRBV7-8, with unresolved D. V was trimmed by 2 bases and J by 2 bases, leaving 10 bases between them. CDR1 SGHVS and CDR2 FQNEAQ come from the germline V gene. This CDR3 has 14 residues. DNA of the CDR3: TGTGCCAGCAGCTTACGTCGGGTTACCTACGAGCAGTACTTC. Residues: CASSLRRVTYEQYF.

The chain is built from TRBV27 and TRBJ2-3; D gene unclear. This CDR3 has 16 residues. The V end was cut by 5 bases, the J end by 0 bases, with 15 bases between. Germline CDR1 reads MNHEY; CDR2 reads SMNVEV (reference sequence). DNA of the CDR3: TGTGCCAGCAGTCCCAACGGGTTAGCTAGCACAGATACGCAGTATTTT. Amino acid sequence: CASSPNGLASTDTQYF.

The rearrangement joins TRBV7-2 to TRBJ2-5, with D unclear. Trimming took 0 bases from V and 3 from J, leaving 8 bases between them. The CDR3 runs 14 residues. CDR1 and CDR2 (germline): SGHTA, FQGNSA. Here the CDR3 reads CASSLAGQKETQYF. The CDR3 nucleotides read TGTGCCAGCAGCTTAGCTGGGCAGAAAGAGACCCAGTACTTC.

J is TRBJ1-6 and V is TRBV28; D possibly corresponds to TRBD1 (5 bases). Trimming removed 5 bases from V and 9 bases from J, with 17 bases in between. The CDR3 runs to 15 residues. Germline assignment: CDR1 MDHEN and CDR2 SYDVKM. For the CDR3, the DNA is TGTGCCAGCAGTATTCCCGGGACGGGGGGTTCACCCCTCCACTTT. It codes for CASSIPGTGGSPLHF.